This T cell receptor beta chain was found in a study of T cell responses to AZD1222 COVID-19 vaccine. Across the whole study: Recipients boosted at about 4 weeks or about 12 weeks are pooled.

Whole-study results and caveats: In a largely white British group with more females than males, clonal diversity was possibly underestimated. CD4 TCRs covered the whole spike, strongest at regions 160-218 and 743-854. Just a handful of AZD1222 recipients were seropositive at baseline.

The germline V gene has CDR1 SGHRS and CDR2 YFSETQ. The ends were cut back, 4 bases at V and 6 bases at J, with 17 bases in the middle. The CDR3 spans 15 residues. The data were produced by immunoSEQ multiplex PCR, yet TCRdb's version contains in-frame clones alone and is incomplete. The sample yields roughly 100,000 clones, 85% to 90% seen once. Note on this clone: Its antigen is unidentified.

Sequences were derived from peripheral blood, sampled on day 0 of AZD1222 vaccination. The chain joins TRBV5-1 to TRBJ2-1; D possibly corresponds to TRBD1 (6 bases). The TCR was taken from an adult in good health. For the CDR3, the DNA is TGCGCCAGCAGCCCAACGGTGGGGGCCTCCAATGAGCAGTTCTTC. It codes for CASSPTVGASNEQFF.